The 9 T cell receptor beta chains presented below share a single source sample, sequenced in a study of T-cell reconstitution after alpha-beta-depleted transplantation in children. During its preparation, the TCRbeta library received unique molecular identifiers. From the PCR reads, TCRdb called clonotypes with MiXCR, one entry per CDR3 protein. Of about 290,000 distinct CDR3 sequences in the sample, 9.5% to 13% were seen once. Sample: PBMCs, taken before TCRalphabeta/CD19-depleted stem cell transplant. The receptors shown here come from a boy under three years old with acute myeloid leukemia, due to receive a stem cell transplant.

This clonotype was counted many times. The CDR3 sequence: CSASKWGINYEQYF. The CDR3 DNA is TGCAGTGCTAGTAAGTGGGGAATAAACTACGAGCAGTACTTC. The chain recombines TRBV20-1 with TRBJ2-7, with unresolved D. This CDR3 has 14 amino acids. V lost 3 bases, J lost 3 bases, and 15 bases lay in between. In germline, CDR1 is DFQATT, CDR2 SNEGSKA (reference sequence).

This clonotype has ten or more counts. This chain connects TRBV20-1 to TRBJ1-3; D uncertain. The germline V gene has CDR1 DFQATT and CDR2 SNEGSKA (reference sequence). The CDR3 runs 15 residues. V was trimmed by 1 base and J by 0 bases, leaving 10 bases between them. The CDR3, as DNA: TGCAGTGCTAGAGGTGGCAGACACTCTGGAAACACCATATATTTT. This encodes CSARGGRHSGNTIYF.

In this sample, this clonotype turned up many times. The chain combines TRBV7-9 with TRBJ2-7; D might be TRBD2 (5 bases). This CDR3 comprises 14 residues. Trimming cost V 2 bases and J 5 bases, with 13 bases left between them. Per germline, CDR1 SEHNR and CDR2 FQNEAQ (reference sequence). This CDR3 is CASSLFREGDEQYF. CDR3 in DNA: TGTGCCAGCAGCTTATTCCGGGAAGGCGACGAGCAGTACTTC.

This clonotype was counted at least ten times. The chain recombines TRBV7-3 with TRBJ2-5; the match to TRBD2 covers 9 bases. Germline V lookup: CDR1 SGHTA, CDR2 FQGTGA. The CDR3 contains 14 residues. Trimming took 4 bases from V and 3 from J; bases not matched to a gene: 3. The CDR3 DNA is TGTGCCAGCAGCTCCTTAGCGGGGGAAGAGACCCAGTACTTC. Translated: CASSSLAGEETQYF.

V usage is TRBV29-1 and J usage is TRBJ2-1; a possible D gene is TRBD1 (6 bases). The length of the CDR3 is 12 residues. Per germline, CDR1 SQVTM and CDR2 ANQGSEA. With 1 base removed from V and 7 bases from J, the gap between germline ends came to 8 bases. Written as DNA, the CDR3 is TGCAGCGTTGAAGTAGGACAGAATGAGCAGTTCTTC. Translated: CSVEVGQNEQFF.

This clonotype was found many times. The chain recombines TRBV29-1 with TRBJ2-7, with D perhaps TRBD2 (5 bases). The V end was cut by 0 bases, the J end by 3 bases, with 12 bases between. This CDR3 is built from 14 residues. Per the germline V gene, CDR1 is SQVTM and CDR2 is ANQGSEA. The DNA of the CDR3 is TGCAGCGTTGAAGAAGAGGGTCCCCTCTACGAGCAGTACTTC. It yields the protein CSVEEEGPLYEQYF.

There are a few counts of this clonotype. This chain uses TRBV5-1 with TRBJ2-1; 11 nucleotides line up with TRBD1. Germline V gene sequence: CDR1 SGHRS, CDR2 YFSETQ. Trimming at V came to 4 bases and at J to 6 bases, leaving 6 bases not matched to a gene. This CDR3 comprises 15 residues. CDR3 loop: CASSPGQGVGNEQFF. The DNA of the CDR3 is TGCGCCAGCAGCCCGGGACAGGGGGTGGGCAATGAGCAGTTCTTC.

Concerning this clonotype: Just one base apart from a much larger clone, this may be a read error. The chain joins TRBV14 to TRBJ1-1; possible D gene TRBD1, 5 bases. Germline CDR1 SGHDN, CDR2 FVKESK. CDR3 length: 13 residues. The CDR3 spells CASSPYFRAQAVF. The CDR3 coding sequence is TGTGCCAGCAGCCCGTATTTCAGGGCCCAAGCTGTCTTT.

Only a few counts were recorded for this clonotype. This chain joins TRBV18 and TRBJ1-1, with D perhaps matching TRBD1 (5 bases). The CDR3 is 15 amino acids. V was cut by 2 bases and J by 5 bases, with 15 bases left in between. The germline CDR1 and CDR2 sequences are KGHSH and LQKENI. CDR3 in amino acids: CASSPSTQGRTEAFF. The CDR3 DNA is TGTGCCAGCTCACCATCTACCCAGGGAAGGACTGAAGCTTTCTTT.